This T cell receptor beta chain stems from a study of CDR3 diversity in severe acne (dated by TCRdb to the late 2010s). This clonotype appeared a few times. The antigen this receptor binds is unknown. Base qualities are missing; no much larger clone stands one base away. The library relied on PCR. Sequencing used an Illumina HiSeq 2000. TCRdb passed the public sequencing reads through fastp at Q25 and MiXCR, retaining productive beta sequences. For every CDR3 protein sequence, its rows merge into one entry that carries the most common genes and DNA. The sample table holds about 97,000 distinct CDR3 sequences, of which 51% were seen once. The biggest ten clones account for under 15% of the sample. Via the germline V gene, CDR1 is SGHVS and CDR2 FNYEAQ. Taken from cysteine to phenylalanine, the CDR3 has 16 residues. Only the CDR3 region is kept as DNA, spanning 48 bases read in frame from base 1. V is clipped by 5 bases and J by 10 bases, and the sequence between their germline boundaries is 21 bases long.

Rearrangement joined TRBV7-6 to TRBJ1-6; no D segment can be confidently identified. This sequence originates from a male donor with acne. The sample comprised blood. For the CDR3, the sequence is CASSQGLRGGPSPLHF. The bases are TGTGCCAGCAGCCAAGGCTTAAGAGGTGGGCCGTCACCCCTCCACTTT. The full variable domain, completed from the reference TRBV7-6 and TRBJ1-6 proteins outside the CDR3, reads GAGVSQSPRYKVTKRGQDVALRCDPISGHVSLYWYRQALGQGPEFLTYFNYEAQQDKSGLPNDRFSAERPEGSISTLTIQRTEQRDSAMYRCASSQGLRGGPSPLHFGNGTRLTVT.